This TCR beta chain appears in the sequencing data of a study of Ad26.COV2.S vaccination and SARS-CoV-2 variants. Study background: Into the muscle, Ad26.COV2.S was dosed once or twice, 56 days apart. Whole-study results and caveats: Relative to placebo recipients, vaccine recipients exhibited elevated spike-specific TCR breadth. Measurement of non-spike TCR breadth gave similar results in vaccine and placebo recipients.

Here immunoSEQ multiplex PCR was the method, and the copy in TCRdb shows in-frame clones only, minus some. The table includes some 390,000 clones, around 85% detected once. Treatment reported: roughly 19 received Ad26.COV2.S at low or high dose, single or two shots; roughly 5 received placebo; per-sample allocation not given. Samples came from day 63 after the first vaccine or placebo injection. The shot given was an Ad26 vector that makes Wuhan-strain SARS-CoV-2 spike. This clone appeared once. Its antigen is unknown. Germline CDR1 and CDR2: MNHEY and SMNVEV (reference sequence). J was trimmed by 0 bases and V by 0 bases; bases with no gene match: 5. This CDR3 spans 18 amino acids.

The chain uses TRBV27 and TRBJ2-3, with 11 positions matching TRBD2. This TCR came from a person between 18 and 59 years old who received the Ad26.COV2.S COVID-19 vaccine or a placebo. Sequences were derived from peripheral blood, sampled in a trial of Ad26.COV2.S vaccine versus placebo. The CDR3 region is CASSLSWTSGYSTDTQYF. The CDR3 nucleotides read TGTGCCAGCAGTTTATCGTGGACTAGCGGGTATAGCACAGATACGCAGTATTTT.